The sequence of this TCR beta chain was determined in a study of T cells after yellow fever vaccination. Study at large: Where fractions had low cell numbers, libraries were prepared from them with the SMART-Seq v4 Ultra Low Input RNA kit.

Points from the study as a whole: FACS-sorted repertoires could harbor abundant contaminating bulk-population clonotypes. CD4 and CD8 compartments shared a small share of clonotypes, likely from convergent recombination.

Each CDR3 protein is one row after TCRdb ran MiXCR on the 5' RACE reads. The sample holds roughly 94,000 distinct CDR3 sequences, 8% to 10% seen once. The CDR3 has 13 residues. The junction had 6 bases not matched to a gene; V was cut back by 8 bases and J by 4 bases. Looked up from germline, CDR1 is WSHSY and CDR2 is SAAADI. The chain has TRBV10-2 and TRBJ2-7, with 9 nucleotides matching TRBD1. This specimen consisted of CD8+ T cells not binding an NS4B(214-222) dextramer, sorted from PBMCs, obtained around 14 days after the first yellow fever vaccination. The TCR sequence derives from a man aged 18-30 years who received the YFV17D yellow fever vaccine. CDR3 in amino acids: CASGDRGWYEQYF. The CDR3 region has the DNA TGCGCCAGCGGAGACAGGGGGTGGTACGAGCAGTACTTC.